Sequencing of this T cell receptor beta chain was carried out in a study of PD-L1 blockade in urothelial cancer. For the study at large: Each patient had 0 to 3 earlier chemotherapy regimens. Blood underwent analysis 3 weeks (second dose) and 6 weeks after treatment began. A median approximately 150,000 T cells were found in blood samples.

TCRdb keeps only in-frame clones here, not all; method: immunoSEQ multiplex PCR. This table has about 100,000 clones, approximately 90% appearing once. The CDR3 loop spans 15 amino acids. From germline, CDR1 is SNHLY and CDR2 FYNNEI. V trimming: 4 bases; J trimming: 0 bases; junction bases outside the gene matches: 0. This clone was recorded only once. Different DNA sequences within this sample yield the same CDR3. J is TRBJ2-1 and V is TRBV2; 10 positions match TRBD1. Material: PBMCs, obtained around atezolizumab (anti-PD-L1) treatment. The TCR sequence derives from an elderly woman with urothelial cancer. CDR3 nucleotide sequence: TGTGCCAGCAGTGGGACAGGGGGCTCCTACAATGAGCAGTTCTTC. Translating it yields CASSGTGGSYNEQFF.